This T cell receptor beta chain came from a study of blood T cell repertoires in COVID-19. At the level of the study: PBMCs, B-cell-depleted T cells, or T cells provided the cDNA or gDNA that made up the material.

In the original processing: The assay estimated nucleated cells by amplifying reference gene primers. The method was immunoSEQ multiplex PCR; TCRdb's version includes in-frame clones alone and lacks a portion of them. That table gives V, J and clone size, and the DNA gave D and trimming. The sample records about 250,000 clones, 70% to 90% being singletons. There are a few counts of this clone. The TCR was taken from a man older than 75 with acute or convalescent COVID-19. Sequenced: peripheral blood.

This chain's CDR3 is CATSPKDRGLNTEAFF. The CDR3 bases are TGTGCCACCAGCCCCAAGGACAGGGGGCTGAACACTGAAGCTTTCTTT. The chain combines TRBV15 with TRBJ1-1, with 11 nucleotides matching TRBD1. V shed 5 bases, J shed 0 bases, and the junction held 5 bases outside the gene matches. CDR3 length: 16 amino acids. Looked up from germline, CDR1 is LNHNV and CDR2 is YYDKDF (reference sequence).